This T cell receptor (beta chain) was captured in a study of monozygotic twins with inflammatory bowel disease. Used for each TCR library was 3500 ng of total RNA. TCRdb re-called the 5' RACE reads; one entry per CDR3 protein, DNA not given. This table holds around 400,000 distinct CDR3 sequences. The CDR3 totals 15 residues. Sequenced material: blood. The rearrangement joins TRBV12-3 or TRBV12-4 to TRBJ1-5; TCRdb returns TRBD1, unconfirmable since there is no DNA. The TCR was taken from a human donor with ulcerative colitis or Crohn's disease, or a healthy co-twin of an affected twin (not recorded which). The CDR3 protein is CASRSGVVSNQPQHF.